What follows is one TCR beta chain and its context. The antigen is not known. This record belongs to a study of cytomegalovirus exposure and HLA in healthy donors. Study in general: An earlier analysis found some 120 million unique TCR beta sequences from around 180 million T cells. Researchers found that about four fifths of a few hundred genotyped donors fell within the Caucasian-associated ancestry cluster.

The CDR3 covers 13 residues. Germline CDR1 reads SGHNT; CDR2 reads YYREEE (reference sequence). The germline V and J ends were trimmed by 2 bases and 3 bases, with 9 bases remaining between them. General observations from the study: A later analysis appeared to link common viral pathogens to several of the most significant clusters.

With 60 Vbeta and 13 Jbeta primers, the PCR was carried out. Libraries were prepared by immunoSEQ multiplex PCR; TCRdb keeps only in-frame clonotypes and omits some of them. The sample contains roughly 130,000 clones, 80% of which appear only once. Specimen: PBMCs. J is TRBJ2-7 and V is TRBV5-4, with a weak D call TRBD1 (6 bases). The clonotype was recovered from a man aged 25-40 years in good health and CMV-seronegative. In nucleotides, the CDR3 is TGTGCCAGCAGCTTAGGGGGTTACTACGAGCAGTACTTC. Its translation is CASSLGGYYEQYF.